This passage covers 9 T cell receptor beta chains from one sample sequenced in a study of blood T cell repertoires in COVID-19. Using immunoSEQ multiplex PCR, the repertoire was profiled, and TCRdb retains in-frame clones only, with some absent. The sample consists of some 220,000 clones, about 83% of them appearing once. The sequencing input was peripheral blood. These receptors all stem from a human donor in a cohort sampled during active COVID-19.

The chain joins TRBV5-6 to TRBJ2-5, with 7 bases fitting TRBD2. Germline V gene data show CDR1 as SGHDT and CDR2 as YYEEEE. V shed 1 base, J shed 1 base, and the junction held 7 bases outside the gene matches. This CDR3 comprises 16 residues. As DNA, the CDR3 is TGTGCCAGCAGCTTGCGGCAGGGAGGGATCCAAGAGACCCAGTACTTC. Protein product: CASSLRQGGIQETQYF.

This chain connects TRBV19 to TRBJ1-1; 12 nucleotides line up with TRBD1. The junction had 2 bases not matched to a gene; V was cut back by 1 base and J by 2 bases. CDR1 LNHDA and CDR2 SQIVND come from the germline V gene (reference sequence). The CDR3 totals 16 residues. The CDR3 coding sequence is TGTGCCAGTAGTATAGGAGGGACAGGGGGCAACACTGAAGCTTTCTTT. Protein product: CASSIGGTGGNTEAFF.

The chain joins TRBV7-2 to TRBJ1-2, with 7 bases identical to TRBD1. Unmatched junction bases numbered 8, after V lost 5 bases and J lost 8 bases. The CDR3 has 13 residues. Germline CDR1 is SGHTA and CDR2 is FQGNSA. The chain's CDR3 is CASSRDSDRGYTF. The CDR3 DNA follows: TGTGCCAGCAGCCGGGACAGTGATCGGGGCTACACCTTC. Drawing the rest from reference TRBV7-2 and TRBJ1-2, the complete variable domain is GAGVSQSPSNKVTEKGKDVELRCDPISGHTALYWYRQSLGQGLEFLIYFQGNSAPDKSGLPSDRFSAERTGGSVSTLTIQRTQQEDSAVYLCASSRDSDRGYTFGSGTRLTVV.

The chain joins TRBV7-9 to TRBJ1-1, with 9 nucleotides matching TRBD1. Germline V gene lookup returns CDR1 SEHNR and CDR2 FQNEAQ (reference sequence). The CDR3 sequence is 15 residues long. V shed 0 bases, J shed 5 bases, and the junction held 4 bases outside the gene matches. The CDR3 here is CASSLAGQGRTEAFF. The CDR3 DNA is TGTGCCAGCAGCTTAGCGGGACAGGGTCGGACTGAAGCTTTCTTT.

The V gene is TRBV5-4, the J gene TRBJ1-1; D not resolved. The germline V gene encodes CDR1 SGHNT and CDR2 YYREEE (reference sequence). V lost 5 bases and J lost 0, with 14 bases in between. The CDR3 is 15 amino acids. The CDR3, as DNA: TGTGCCAGCAGTAACCTCCGGGTTTTGAACACTGAAGCTTTCTTT. Encoded protein: CASSNLRVLNTEAFF.

This rearrangement joins TRBV27 to TRBJ2-7, with D unclear. Germline V gene lookup returns CDR1 MNHEY and CDR2 SMNVEV (reference sequence). The CDR3 has 16 amino acids. Trimming cost V 2 bases and J 0 bases, with 14 bases left between them. The CDR3 protein is CASSLTLVRSSYEQYF. CDR3 nucleotide sequence: TGTGCCAGCAGTTTAACCCTGGTGCGGAGCTCCTACGAGCAGTACTTC.

This chain links TRBV7-9 with TRBJ2-1; possible D gene TRBD1, 6 bases. The germline V gene has CDR1 SEHNR and CDR2 FQNEAQ (reference sequence). The CDR3 totals 14 residues. V lost 3 bases and J 9 bases, leaving 15 bases between the germline ends. CDR3 loop: CASSFGGQGSEQFF. The CDR3 bases are TGTGCCAGCAGCTTTGGAGGTCAGGGGAGTGAGCAGTTCTTC.

The rearrangement links TRBV28 to TRBJ1-6; unclear D gene. This CDR3 contains 15 residues. Germline V lookup: CDR1 MDHEN, CDR2 SYDVKM. With 6 bases removed from V and 7 bases from J, the gap between germline ends came to 16 bases. The CDR3 loop is CASRPPGRSNSPLHF. CDR3 DNA sequence: TGTGCCAGCAGGCCGCCGGGTCGGTCGAATTCACCCCTCCACTTT.

The J gene is TRBJ2-4, the V gene TRBV4-1; 8 nucleotides match TRBD1. The CDR3 totals 16 residues. Germline V gives CDR1 MGHRA, CDR2 YSYEKL. With V trimmed by 3 bases and J by 9 bases, 13 bases remained unmatched. In nucleotides, the CDR3 is TGCGCCAGCAGCCAGGACAAACAGGGGGGCTCAAGCATTCAGTACTTC. Its protein product is CASSQDKQGGSSIQYF.